Listed below are T cell receptor beta chains from one sample, sequenced in a study of blood T cell repertoires in COVID-19. Sequenced by immunoSEQ multiplex PCR; TCRdb stores in-frame clones only, minus some. Of roughly 150,000 clones in the sample, roughly 78% were seen once. The material sequenced was PBMCs or T cells enriched from blood (not recorded which). Source of these receptors: a woman aged 45-59 years who had recovered from COVID-19. Both conserved end residues are part of each CDR3.

v_gene	j_gene	CDR3aa
TRBV19	TRBJ2-3	CASSIVYQGPDTQYF
TRBV5-6	TRBJ2-7	CASSLGVSSYEQYF
TRBV9	TRBJ1-1	CASAPQVGGGTEAFF
TRBV27	TRBJ2-2	CASTHPAGNTGELFF
TRBV27	TRBJ1-6	CASTPWGGLGNSPLHF
TRBV6-2/TRBV6-3	TRBJ2-2	CASSYYADSYTGELFF
TRBV14	TRBJ1-5	CASSRDRGQPQHF
TRBV2	TRBJ2-1	CASSGRGEQFF
TRBV7-3	TRBJ2-1	CASSSPGGGAWSEQFF
TRBV1	TRBJ1-5	CTSSSGSPQHF
TRBV19	TRBJ1-2	CASSTDSSTNNYGYTF
TRBV18	TRBJ2-1	CASSSGTGAYNEQFF
TRBV7-8	TRBJ1-5	CASSLARGTLNQPQHF
TRBV6-5	TRBJ1-2	CASSYAPGQGNYGYTF
TRBV19	TRBJ1-5	CASSLKRGNQPQHF
TRBV5-1	TRBJ2-5	CASSWGLQETQYF
TRBV19	TRBJ1-6	CASSWTDPNSYNSPLHF
TRBV29-1	TRBJ2-2	CSVEGGQVTGELFF